The rows below give T cell receptor beta chains drawn from one sample of a study of cytomegalovirus exposure and HLA in healthy donors. Clones were sequenced by immunoSEQ multiplex PCR, and TCRdb holds only the in-frame ones, with some missing. Its clone listing holds approximately 210,000 clones. The material sequenced was PBMCs. Every receptor here comes from a woman aged 25 to 39 in good health and CMV-seropositive. The CDR3 runs from the conserved cysteine through the conserved F or W. Fields, in order: D gene, J gene, V gene, CDR3 DNA, CDR3 protein. The D gene is left open where the match is weak.

>NA|TRBJ1-1|TRBV5-1
TGCGCCAGCAGCATAGTGGGAGGGAACACTGAAGCTTTCTTT
CASSIVGGNTEAFF
>NA|TRBJ1-2|TRBV7-9
TGTGCCAGCGGAGCCAGGGCATATGGCTACACCTTC
CASGARAYGYTF
>TRBD1|TRBJ1-5|TRBV23-1
TGCGCCAGCAGTCCGGACAGGGGAAATCAGCCCCAGCATTTT
CASSPDRGNQPQHF
>NA|TRBJ2-2|TRBV29-1
TGCAGCGTTGAGTGGGGAGCCGGGGAGCTGTTTTTT
CSVEWGAGELFF
>NA|TRBJ2-2|TRBV28
TGTGCCAGCAGTTTTGCGGCTGAGTATGGCGGGGAGCTGTTTTTT
CASSFAAEYGGELFF
>TRBD1|TRBJ1-2|TRBV2
TGTGCCAGCAGGGATTCGACAGGGTTCTATGGCTACACCTTC
CASRDSTGFYGYTF
>NA|TRBJ1-1|TRBV6-5
TGTGCCAGCAGTTACGGCGGACAAGAGAACACTGAAGCTTTCTTT
CASSYGGQENTEAFF
>NA|TRBJ1-2|TRBV10-2
TGCGCCAGCGCCGGAGGCAGCTTTTCCACTAACTATGGCTACACCTTC
CASAGGSFSTNYGYTF
>NA|TRBJ2-5|TRBV7-7
TGTGCCAGCAGCTTAGGAGGTGTCGCCCAAGAGACCCAGTACTTC
CASSLGGVAQETQYF
>NA|TRBJ2-3|TRBV6-5
TGTGCCAGCAGTTACAGGGGCACTAGCACAGATACGCAGTATTTT
CASSYRGTSTDTQYF
>NA|TRBJ1-2|TRBV5-6
TGTGCCAGCAGCTTGAGGGCAGAGGGTAACTATGGCTACACCTTC
CASSLRAEGNYGYTF
>TRBD2|TRBJ2-1|TRBV19
TGTGCCAGTCGACTAGCGGGAGTCTACAATGAGCAGTTCTTC
CASRLAGVYNEQFF
>TRBD1|TRBJ1-2|TRBV6-1
TGTGCCGGCTATCGGACAGGGGAGGGCTACACCTTC
CAGYRTGEGYTF
>NA|TRBJ1-5|TRBV30
TGTGCCTGGAGCGGAGGAGAGGCCCAGCATTTT
CAWSGGEAQHF